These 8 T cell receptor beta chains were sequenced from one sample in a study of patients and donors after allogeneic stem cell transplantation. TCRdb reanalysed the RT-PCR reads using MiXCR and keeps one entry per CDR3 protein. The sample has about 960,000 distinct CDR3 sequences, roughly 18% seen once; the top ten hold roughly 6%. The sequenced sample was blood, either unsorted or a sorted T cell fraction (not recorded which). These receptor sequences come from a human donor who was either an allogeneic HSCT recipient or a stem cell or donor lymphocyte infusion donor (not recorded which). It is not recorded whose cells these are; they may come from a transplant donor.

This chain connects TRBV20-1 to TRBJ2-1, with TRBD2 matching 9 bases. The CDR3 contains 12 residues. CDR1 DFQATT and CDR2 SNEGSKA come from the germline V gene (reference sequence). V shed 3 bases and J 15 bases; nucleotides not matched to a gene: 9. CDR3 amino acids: CSASPSGVVRFF. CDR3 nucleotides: TGCAGTGCTAGTCCTAGCGGGGTCGTAAGGTTCTTC.

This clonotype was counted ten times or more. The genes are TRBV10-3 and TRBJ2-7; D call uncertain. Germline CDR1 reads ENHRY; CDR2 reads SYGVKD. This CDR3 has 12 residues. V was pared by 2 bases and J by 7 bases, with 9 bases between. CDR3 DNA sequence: TGTGCCATCAGTGAGGGGTCCTGGGAGCAGTACTTC. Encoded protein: CAISEGSWEQYF.

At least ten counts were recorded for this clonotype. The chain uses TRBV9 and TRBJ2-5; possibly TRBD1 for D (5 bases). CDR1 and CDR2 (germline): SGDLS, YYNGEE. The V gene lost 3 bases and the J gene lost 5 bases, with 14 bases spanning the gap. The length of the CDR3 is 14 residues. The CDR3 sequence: CASSAQDSWETQYF. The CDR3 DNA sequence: TGTGCCAGCAGCGCCCAAGACAGCTGGGAGACCCAGTACTTC.

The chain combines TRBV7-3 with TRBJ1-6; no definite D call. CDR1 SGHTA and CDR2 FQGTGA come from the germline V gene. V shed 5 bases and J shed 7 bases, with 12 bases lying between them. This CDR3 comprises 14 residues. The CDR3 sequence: CASSPDGENSPLHF. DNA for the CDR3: TGTGCCAGCAGCCCCGATGGGGAAAATTCACCCCTCCACTTT.

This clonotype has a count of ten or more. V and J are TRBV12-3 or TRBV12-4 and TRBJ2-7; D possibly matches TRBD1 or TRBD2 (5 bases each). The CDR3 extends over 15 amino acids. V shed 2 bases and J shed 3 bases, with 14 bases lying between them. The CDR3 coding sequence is TGTGCCAGCAGTTTACAAGGTTTTGGGGGCTACGAGCAGTACTTC. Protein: CASSLQGFGGYEQYF.

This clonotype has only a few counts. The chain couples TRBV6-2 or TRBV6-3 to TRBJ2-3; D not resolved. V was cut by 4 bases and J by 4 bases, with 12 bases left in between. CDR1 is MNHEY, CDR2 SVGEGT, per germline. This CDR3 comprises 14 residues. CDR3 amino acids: CASSWTKPPDTQYF. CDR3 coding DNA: TGTGCCAGCAGTTGGACGAAGCCCCCAGATACGCAGTATTTT.

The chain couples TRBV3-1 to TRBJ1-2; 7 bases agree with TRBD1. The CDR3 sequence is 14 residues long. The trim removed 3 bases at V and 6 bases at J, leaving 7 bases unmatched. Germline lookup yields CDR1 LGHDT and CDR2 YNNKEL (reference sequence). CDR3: CASSHLDRWHGYTF. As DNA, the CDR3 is TGTGCCAGCAGCCACCTGGACAGGTGGCATGGCTACACCTTC.

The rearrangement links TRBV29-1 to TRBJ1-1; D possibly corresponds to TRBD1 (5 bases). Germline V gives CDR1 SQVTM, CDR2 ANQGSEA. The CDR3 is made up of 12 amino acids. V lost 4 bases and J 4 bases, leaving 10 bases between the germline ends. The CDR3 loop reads CSVGTGRTEAFF. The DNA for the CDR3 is TGCAGCGTTGGTACAGGCCGCACTGAAGCTTTCTTT.